These T cell receptor beta chains were read from a single sample in a study of blood T cell repertoires in COVID-19. Generated by immunoSEQ multiplex PCR, the TCRdb table keeps only in-frame clones and is missing some. The repertoire has about 280,000 clones, just under 90% of them found once; the top ten carry 1.9%. The sequencing input was PBMCs or T cells enriched from blood (not recorded which). These receptors were taken from a woman in her sixties who had recovered from COVID-19. The CDR3 runs from the conserved cysteine through the conserved F or W. The D gene is left open where the match is weak. Size is omitted from some rows. Given values are once, few, many or a class for expanded clones.

v_gene,j_gene,d_gene,abundance,CDR3nt,CDR3aa
TRBV3-1/TRBV3-2,TRBJ1-1,-,once,TGTGCCAGCAGCCAAGAGGCTCTCAGATACACTGAAGCTTTCTTT,CASSQEALRYTEAFF
TRBV19,TRBJ2-1,TRBD2,once,TGTGCCAGTAGTTTAGCGGGCTCCTACAATGAGCAGTTCTTC,CASSLAGSYNEQFF
TRBV5-1,TRBJ2-1,-,-,TGCGCCAGCAGCTCAAGATCCGGGACTTCCTACAATGAGCAGTTCTTC,CASSSRSGTSYNEQFF
TRBV11-2,TRBJ1-5,-,once,TGTGCCAGCAGCTTAGATCCGGGCAGGGATCAGCCCCAGCATTTT,CASSLDPGRDQPQHF
TRBV6-5,TRBJ2-7,TRBD1,-,TGTGCCAGCCCGCGGACAGGGGGGAACTACGAGCAGTACTTC,CASPRTGGNYEQYF
TRBV6-5,TRBJ2-5,-,-,TGTGCCAGCAGTTACATAGGGGGCCAAGAGACCCAGTACTTC,CASSYIGGQETQYF
TRBV6-5,TRBJ2-7,TRBD1,-,TGTGCCAGCAGCCCGTCCGGGACAGGGACCTACGAGCAGTACTTC,CASSPSGTGTYEQYF
TRBV15,TRBJ1-3,-,-,TGTGCCACCGCCGGAAAGGGGTACTCTGGAAACACCATATATTTT,CATAGKGYSGNTIYF
TRBV10-3,TRBJ1-1,TRBD1,-,TGTGCCATATCCTCGGGACAGTCTTTTATGAACACTGAAGCTTTCTTT,CAISSGQSFMNTEAFF
TRBV9,TRBJ2-7,TRBD2,few,TGTGCCAGCAGCGTAAGGAGTAGCGGGAGATACGGCGAGCAGTACTTC,CASSVRSSGRYGEQYF
TRBV28,TRBJ2-2,TRBD1,-,TGTGCCACGGACAGGGACACCGGGGAGCTGTTTTTT,CATDRDTGELFF
TRBV28,TRBJ2-5,-,-,TGTGCCAGCAGTTTATTTCTATCGCGAGAGACCCAGTACTTC,CASSLFLSRETQYF
TRBV5-1,TRBJ1-2,-,-,TGCGCCACCGGGGATAACTATGGCTACACCTTC,CATGDNYGYTF
TRBV27,TRBJ2-5,-,-,TGTGCCAGCAGTTCTCAAGGGGGGGGCGAGGGGGATACCCAGTACTTC,CASSSQGGGEGDTQYF
TRBV30,TRBJ1-6,TRBD1,-,TGTGCCTGGAAAGGGAAAGACAGGGAACCTGATAATTCACCCCTCCACTTT,CAWKGKDREPDNSPLHF
TRBV29-1,TRBJ2-1,TRBD2,-,TGCAGCGCCTTAGCGGGGTTTTCCTACAATGAGCAGTTCTTC,CSALAGFSYNEQFF
TRBV11-3,TRBJ2-7,TRBD2,-,TGTGCCAGCCAAAAAGTCGAGCGGGGCTCCTACGAGCAGTACTTC,CASQKVERGSYEQYF
TRBV10-1,TRBJ2-2,TRBD1,-,TGCGCCAGCAGATCAGACAGGGAGAACGGGGAGCTGTTTTTT,CASRSDRENGELFF
TRBV13,TRBJ2-2,-,-,TGTGCCAGCAGCTCCATAACAGGTTCAGGTGGGAAGCTGTTTTTT,CASSSITGSGGKLFF
TRBV27,TRBJ1-2,-,-,TGTGCCAGCAGTTTAGAGGGTAACTATGGCTACACCTTC,CASSLEGNYGYTF
TRBV6-5,TRBJ1-3,-,-,TGTGCCAGCAGTCACGGGACACCTGGAAACACCATATATTTT,CASSHGTPGNTIYF
TRBV15,TRBJ2-1,TRBD1,-,TGTGCCACCGGGACAGGGTCTCTTGATGAGCAGTTCTTC,CATGTGSLDEQFF
TRBV7-9,TRBJ2-3,TRBD2,-,TGTGCCAGCAGCTTAGAGGGACTAGACCCAAGCACAGATACGCAGTATTTT,CASSLEGLDPSTDTQYF
TRBV3-1/TRBV3-2,TRBJ2-1,TRBD2,-,TGTGCCAGCAGCCCAGGCGGGGGGGCGGACAATGAGCAGTTCTTC,CASSPGGGADNEQFF
TRBV28,TRBJ2-1,TRBD2,-,TGTGCCAGCAGTACGCCGACTAGCGGGAGGGCCGGATCCTACAATGAGCAGTTCTTC,CASSTPTSGRAGSYNEQFF
TRBV6-5,TRBJ2-5,-,-,TGTGCCAGCACTGGGGGGGGCTTCGAAGAGACCCAGTACTTC,CASTGGGFEETQYF
TRBV9,TRBJ1-2,TRBD1,-,TGTGCCAGCAGCGCGACAGGGGGTAACTATGGCTACACCTTC,CASSATGGNYGYTF
TRBV3-1/TRBV3-2,TRBJ1-1,-,-,TGTGCCAGCAGCCAAGGATGGACACCGAACACTGAAGCTTTCTTT,CASSQGWTPNTEAFF
TRBV24-1,TRBJ2-1,TRBD2,-,TGTGCCACCAGTGATTTGGGGACTACCGGTTGGAATGAGCAGTTCTTC,CATSDLGTTGWNEQFF
TRBV4-1,TRBJ2-2,TRBD1,-,TGCGCCAGCAGCCCAAACCACAGGGGACGGGATTCCGGGGAGCTGTTTTTT,CASSPNHRGRDSGELFF
TRBV7-9,TRBJ1-1,-,-,TGTGCCAGCAGCTTAGGAGAGGTTGAAGCTTTCTTT,CASSLGEVEAFF
TRBV5-1,TRBJ2-5,TRBD2,-,TGCGCCAGCAGCCGGCGACTTGGCGGGGGGGCAGGGTCCCAAGAGACCCAGTACTTC,CASSRRLGGGAGSQETQYF
TRBV5-6,TRBJ2-7,TRBD1,-,TGTGCCAGCAACCTCAAGGGACAGGGTACCTACGAGCAGTACTTC,CASNLKGQGTYEQYF
TRBV19,TRBJ2-2,-,-,TGTGCCAGTAGTATATGGACAATGAACACCGGGGAGCTGTTTTTT,CASSIWTMNTGELFF
TRBV19,TRBJ1-2,-,-,TGTGCCACCAGGGACTATGGCTACACCTTC,CATRDYGYTF
TRBV7-2,TRBJ2-5,-,-,TGTGCCAGCAGCTTAGTGGAGGGTTCGGAGACCCAGTACTTC,CASSLVEGSETQYF
TRBV28,TRBJ1-2,TRBD1,-,TGTGCCAGCAGGGAGGGACAGGGTTTCGCCGGCTACACCTTC,CASREGQGFAGYTF
TRBV2,TRBJ2-5,-,-,TGTGCCAGCAGTGGCGACGGGCAAGAGACCCAGTACTTC,CASSGDGQETQYF
TRBV7-2,TRBJ2-1,-,few,TGTGCCAGCAGCTTGGCACAGCACAATGAGCAGTTCTTC,CASSLAQHNEQFF
TRBV9,TRBJ2-1,TRBD2,-,TGTGCCAGCAGCGACAGACCCGACCCCCTAGCGGGGGGCAGCAGGAATGAGCAGTTCTTC,CASSDRPDPLAGGSRNEQFF
TRBV6-5,TRBJ2-1,TRBD2,-,TGTGCCAGCAGCATCGGACTAGCCGGGTACAATGAGCAGTTCTTC,CASSIGLAGYNEQFF
TRBV5-6,TRBJ2-7,-,-,TGTGCCAGCGAGAGAGATTGGCCTACGGGGGAGCAGTACTTC,CASERDWPTGEQYF
TRBV5-5,TRBJ1-1,TRBD1,-,TGTGCCAGCAGCTCGGACAGGGGAGTCACTGAAGCTTTCTTT,CASSSDRGVTEAFF
TRBV18,TRBJ1-1,-,-,TGTGCCAGCTCACCACAATCGGACACTGAAGCTTTCTTT,CASSPQSDTEAFF
TRBV5-5,TRBJ2-7,TRBD1,-,TGTGCCAGCAGCCCTACCTGGGACAGGTCCGAGCAGTACTTC,CASSPTWDRSEQYF
TRBV7-8,TRBJ2-3,TRBD1,-,TGTGCCAGCAGCCCGAGGGGGCCAGATACGCAGTATTTT,CASSPRGPDTQYF
TRBV30,TRBJ1-2,TRBD1,-,TGTGCCTGGAATGCAGGGGGCAGCCTGAACTATGGCTACACCTTC,CAWNAGGSLNYGYTF
TRBV28,TRBJ1-4,TRBD1,-,TGTGCCAGCAGCTCACAGGGGGCAGAAGCTGAAAAACTGTTTTTT,CASSSQGAEAEKLFF
TRBV5-4,TRBJ2-7,-,-,TGTGCCAGCAGCTTCAGTTCCTACGAGCAGTACTTC,CASSFSSYEQYF
TRBV28,TRBJ2-3,TRBD2,-,TGTGCCAGCAGTCCTACTAGCGGGAGTATAAATACGCAGTATTTT,CASSPTSGSINTQYF
TRBV29-1,TRBJ2-3,TRBD1,-,TGCAGCGTTGTGAAGGGGACAGCTACAGATACGCAGTATTTT,CSVVKGTATDTQYF
TRBV11-3,TRBJ1-1,-,-,TGTGCCAGCAGCTCCGGGTCGCACACTGAAGCTTTCTTT,CASSSGSHTEAFF
TRBV6-6,TRBJ1-5,-,-,TGTGCCAGCAGTTTCCAGGGACCCCAGCATTTT,CASSFQGPQHF
TRBV27,TRBJ2-7,TRBD1,-,TGTGCCAGCAGTACCGGGGACAGCAGCTCCTACGAGCAGTACTTC,CASSTGDSSSYEQYF
TRBV5-4,TRBJ1-6,-,-,TGTGCCAGCAGCTTGGGGGGCGGACAGACGGATTCACCCCTCCACTTT,CASSLGGGQTDSPLHF
TRBV7-9,TRBJ1-2,TRBD1,-,TGTGCCAGCAGCCCGTCGGACAGGGATTGGGGCTACACCTTC,CASSPSDRDWGYTF
TRBV15,TRBJ1-6,TRBD1,-,TGTGCCACCAGCCCGACGAGACAGGGGTGGAATTCACCCCTCCACTTT,CATSPTRQGWNSPLHF
TRBV9,TRBJ2-7,-,-,TGTGCCAGCAGCCCCCGGTCTAGCGAGAACTACGAGCAGTACTTC,CASSPRSSENYEQYF